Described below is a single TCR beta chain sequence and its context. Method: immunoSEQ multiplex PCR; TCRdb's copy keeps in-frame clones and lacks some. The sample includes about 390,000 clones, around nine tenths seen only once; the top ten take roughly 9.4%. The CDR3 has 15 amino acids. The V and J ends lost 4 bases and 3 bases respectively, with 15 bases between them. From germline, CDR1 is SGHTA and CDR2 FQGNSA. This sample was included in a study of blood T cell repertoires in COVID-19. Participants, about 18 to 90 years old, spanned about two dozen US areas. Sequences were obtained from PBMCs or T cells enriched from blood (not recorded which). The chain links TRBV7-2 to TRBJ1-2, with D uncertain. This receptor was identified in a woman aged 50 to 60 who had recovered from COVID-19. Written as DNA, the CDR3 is TGTGCCAGCAGCTCGAGGGCGGGAGGCGACTATGGCTACACCTTC. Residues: CASSSRAGGDYGYTF. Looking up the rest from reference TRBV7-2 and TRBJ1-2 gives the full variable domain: GAGVSQSPSNKVTEKGKDVELRCDPISGHTALYWYRQSLGQGLEFLIYFQGNSAPDKSGLPSDRFSAERTGGSVSTLTIQRTQQEDSAVYLCASSSRAGGDYGYTFGSGTRLTVV.